This section outlines one T cell receptor beta chain sequence together with its context. The target antigen is unknown. These data are taken from a study of T cell repertoires in cytomegalovirus infection. Looking at the study overall: Public signatures in TCR beta pointed to CMV infection and matching HLA type. Whole-study results and caveats: Cumulative frequency (of public TCR beta family members) identified carriers of CMV plus the relevant HLA. Ex vivo responses were dominated by HLA-C-restricted CMV-specific TCR beta clonotypes.

The germline CDR1 and CDR2 sequences are WSHSY and SAAADI. Trimming took off 1 base at V and 3 bases at J, with 12 bases between the two ends. This CDR3 has 15 residues. MiXCR, applied by TCRdb to the reads, yields one record per CDR3 protein. The sample includes about 310,000 distinct CDR3 sequences, roughly 25% of them seen just once. The chain carries TRBV10-2 and TRBJ1-1, with a tentative D call TRBD1 (5 bases). The receptor's source is a human donor in good health (CMV status not recorded). Some clones in this sample may be carry-over from other donors' samples. Specimen: cultured PBMCs, collected from culture after CMV antigen stimulation. CDR3 DNA sequence: TGCGCCAGCAGTGAGTGGCAGGGCGGGGACACTGAAGCTTTCTTT. It is translated as CASSEWQGGDTEAFF.